A single sample gave rise to the 26 T cell receptor beta chains below, sequenced in a study of blood T cell repertoires in COVID-19. Produced via immunoSEQ multiplex PCR; TCRdb's table is partial and in-frame only. The sample includes 150,000 to 250,000 clones, more than 75% of them seen just once. The sequenced sample consisted of peripheral blood. Receptor source: a middle-aged woman with COVID-19, enrolled during active disease.

The chain carries TRBV3-1 (or the pseudogene TRBV3-2) and TRBJ2-2, with D unresolved. The CDR3 contains 14 residues. V dropped 4 bases and J dropped 5 bases, with 11 bases sitting between them. Germline loops: CDR1 LGHDT, CDR2 YNNKEL (reference sequence). The CDR3 protein is CASSLRTLTGELFF. The DNA for the CDR3 is TGTGCCAGCAGCCTTAGAACCCTAACCGGGGAGCTGTTTTTT.

J is TRBJ1-2 and V is TRBV7-3, with 7 bases fitting TRBD1. The junction had 7 bases not matched to a gene; V was cut back by 5 bases and J by 4 bases. In germline, CDR1 is SGHTA, CDR2 FQGTGA. The CDR3 is 14 amino acids. The CDR3 here is CASSPRDSFYGYTF. CDR3 nucleotide sequence: TGTGCCAGCAGCCCCAGGGACAGCTTCTATGGCTACACCTTC.

The rearrangement joins TRBV7-9 to TRBJ1-6; the match to TRBD1 covers 7 bases. Germline V gene data show CDR1 as SEHNR and CDR2 as FQNEAQ (reference sequence). The CDR3 runs to 12 residues. The V gene end was trimmed by 5 bases and the J gene end by 17 bases; junction bases not matched to a gene: 9. The CDR3 DNA follows: TGTGCCAGCAGCCAGATCGACAGGGAATTCCACTTT. Translated: CASSQIDREFHF.

The V and J genes are TRBV18 and TRBJ2-3, with TRBD1 matching 7 bases. Germline lookup yields CDR1 KGHSH and CDR2 LQKENI. Trimming took 8 bases from V and 6 from J; bases not matched to a gene: 17. The length of the CDR3 is 16 residues. The CDR3 region has the DNA TGTGCCAGCCGTCCCGGGACAGCCTACGAGGATGATACGCAGTATTTT. Amino acids: CASRPGTAYEDDTQYF.

This clone was recorded many times. The chain employs TRBV7-8 and TRBJ1-6; D unresolved. Germline values: CDR1 SGHVS, CDR2 FQNEAQ. The CDR3 has 13 residues. V lost 5 bases, J lost 10 bases, and 12 bases lay in between. DNA of the CDR3: TGTGCCAGCAGCCATAACGGAGACTCACCCCTCCACTTT. It yields the protein CASSHNGDSPLHF.

This chain connects TRBV6-5 to TRBJ1-1; possibly TRBD1 for D (5 bases). V was pared by 6 bases and J by 7 bases, with 9 bases between. The germline CDR1 and CDR2 sequences are MNHEY and SVGAGI. The CDR3 covers 11 residues. The CDR3 nucleotides are TGTGCCAGCAGGGACGGGGGTGAAGCTTTCTTT. It codes for CASRDGGEAFF.

The rearrangement links TRBV5-5 to TRBJ2-2; 7 bases agree with TRBD2. Germline V gene sequence: CDR1 SGHKS, CDR2 YYEKEE (reference sequence). CDR3 length: 15 residues. The V and J ends lost 2 bases and 5 bases, in that order; junction bases with no gene match: 6. The CDR3 sequence is CASSLAGLSTGELFF. The CDR3 coding sequence is TGTGCCAGCAGCTTAGCGGGACTCTCAACCGGGGAGCTGTTTTTT.

This clone has only a few counts. The V and J genes are TRBV6-6 and TRBJ1-2; no reliable D call. V lost 9 bases, J lost 4 bases, and 18 bases lay in between. CDR1 is MNHNY, CDR2 SVGAGI, per germline (reference sequence). CDR3 size: 14 residues. The CDR3 is CASALQADAYGYTF. CDR3 in DNA: TGTGCCAGTGCCCTGCAGGCAGACGCCTATGGCTACACCTTC.

This clone was counted only a few times. The same CDR3 can be traced to other DNA sequences in this sample. Written as DNA, the CDR3 is TGTGCCAGCAGCTTAGTAGGAGGGTACAATGAGCAGTTCTTC. Its translation is CASSLVGGYNEQFF. This sequence joins TRBV7-2 and TRBJ2-1; the D gene is possibly TRBD2 (6 bases). Germline loops: CDR1 SGHTA, CDR2 FQGNSA. Trimming shortened V by 1 base and J by 4 bases, and 8 bases separated the two germline ends. This CDR3 is 14 amino acids long.

This sequence joins TRBV20-1 and TRBJ2-7; 7 bases fit TRBD2. This CDR3 is built from 11 residues. Trimming at V came to 5 bases and at J to 5 bases, leaving 3 bases not matched to a gene. The germline V gene encodes CDR1 DFQATT and CDR2 SNEGSKA (reference sequence). The chain's CDR3 is CSAALADEQYF. The CDR3, as DNA: TGCAGTGCTGCCCTAGCGGACGAGCAGTACTTC.

This clone was found a few times. The V call is TRBV7-3, the J call TRBJ2-3; the D gene is possibly TRBD1 (6 bases). The CDR3 loop spans 13 amino acids. The V gene lost 4 bases and the J gene lost 1 base, with 6 bases spanning the gap. CDR1 is SGHTA, CDR2 FQGTGA, per germline. CDR3 protein: CASSWTGTDTQYF. The DNA for the CDR3 is TGTGCCAGCAGCTGGACAGGCACAGATACGCAGTATTTT.

Here the CDR3 reads CASSGGGRSYGYTF. The CDR3 bases are TGCGCCAGCAGCGGGGGGGGACGGTCCTATGGCTACACCTTC. The chain carries TRBV4-3 and TRBJ1-2; perhaps TRBD1 as D (5 bases). Trimming cost V 5 bases and J 4 bases, with 14 bases left between them. Germline V gene lookup returns CDR1 LGHNA and CDR2 YSLEER. The CDR3 length is 14 residues.

The chain recombines TRBV5-1 with TRBJ2-7, with TRBD2 as a possible D gene (6 bases). Trimming stripped 3 bases from V and 2 bases from J, with 21 bases between. Germline CDR1 is SGHRS and CDR2 is YFSETQ. There are 17 residues in the CDR3. The CDR3 bases are TGCGCCAGCAGCTCCCTCTTGACCAGGGAGGTGGCCTACGAGCAGTACTTC. It is translated as CASSSLLTREVAYEQYF.

CDR3 region: CASGPAGKTYEQYF. In nucleotides, the CDR3 is TGTGCCAGCGGCCCCGCAGGGAAAACCTACGAGCAGTACTTC. The gene calls are TRBV27 and TRBJ2-7; D might be TRBD1 (5 bases). The CDR3 sequence is 14 residues long. CDR1 MNHEY and CDR2 SMNVEV come from the germline V gene (reference sequence). V lost 8 bases to trimming and J lost 2 bases, with 16 bases between them.

J is TRBJ1-3 and V is TRBV11-2, with 8 nucleotides matching TRBD1. V gave up 4 bases and J gave up 1 base; unmatched junction bases: 9. Germline V lookup: CDR1 SGHAT, CDR2 FQNNGV. This CDR3 contains 17 residues. The CDR3 region is CASSSTPDRGSGNTIYF. DNA of the CDR3: TGTGCCAGCAGCTCTACCCCCGACAGGGGATCTGGAAACACCATATATTTT.

The V call is TRBV5-5, the J call TRBJ1-2, with D maybe TRBD1 (6 bases). The CDR3 extends over 15 amino acids. The V gene's germline CDR1 is SGHKS and CDR2 YYEKEE (reference sequence). V was shortened by 6 bases and J by 0 bases, with 15 bases between the two germline ends. CDR3 in amino acids: CASILGGGANYGYTF. The CDR3 region has the DNA TGTGCCAGCATCCTCGGAGGGGGGGCTAACTATGGCTACACCTTC.

The chain employs TRBV7-2 and TRBJ1-1; D perhaps matches TRBD1 (6 bases). Trimming pared 5 bases from V and 1 base from J, leaving 14 bases between. This CDR3 has 15 residues. CDR1 is SGHTA, CDR2 FQGNSA, per germline. The CDR3 region is CASSLKRGRNTEAFF. CDR3 DNA: TGTGCCAGCAGCCTCAAGCGGGGGCGGAACACTGAAGCTTTCTTT.

This chain links TRBV28 with TRBJ1-3; TRBD1 agrees at 7 bases. V gave up 5 bases and J gave up 4 bases; unmatched junction bases: 11. Germline V CDR1 and CDR2: MDHEN, SYDVKM. The CDR3 length is 16 residues. The CDR3 nucleotides read TGTGCCAGCAGTGAGGAAGGACAGGCCACAGGAAACACCATATATTTT. Residues: CASSEEGQATGNTIYF.

V usage is TRBV18 and J usage is TRBJ1-6; TRBD1 matches 8 bases. The CDR3 length is 14 residues. With V trimmed by 3 bases and J by 6 bases, 1 base remained unmatched. Per germline, CDR1 KGHSH and CDR2 LQKENI. The CDR3 region is CASSPGQANSPLHF. The CDR3 DNA is TGTGCCAGCTCACCGGGACAGGCTAATTCACCCCTCCACTTT.

The rearrangement links TRBV18 to TRBJ2-3; 10 bases map to TRBD2. Germline trimming cut 8 bases from V and 0 bases from J; bases unmatched to any gene: 11. The CDR3 consists of 17 residues. The germline gives CDR1 KGHSH, CDR2 LQKENI. Written as DNA, the CDR3 is TGTGCCAGCGGGCGGGCTAGCGGGAGACCCAGCACAGATACGCAGTATTTT. It is translated as CASGRASGRPSTDTQYF. Variable domain in full (rest from reference TRBV18 and TRBJ2-3): NAGVMQNPRHLVRRRGQEARLRCSPMKGHSHVYWYRQLPEEGLKFMVYLQKENIIDESGMPKERFSAEFPKEGPSILRIQQVVRGDSAAYFCASGRASGRPSTDTQYFGPGTRLTVL.

The chain employs TRBV10-2 and TRBJ2-3; TRBD2 aligns across 10 bases. V was pared by 2 bases and J by 8 bases, with 7 bases of the junction left unmatched. The CDR3 has 15 residues. The germline CDR1 and CDR2 sequences are WSHSY and SAAADI. The CDR3 protein is CASSEPSGGDGTQYF. DNA of the CDR3: TGCGCCAGCAGTGAGCCTAGCGGGGGAGATGGTACGCAGTATTTT.

The CDR3 coding sequence is TGTGCCAGCAGCTTGATAGCGGGATACCCTGGTGTGGCCAACGTCCTGACTTTC. This encodes CASSLIAGYPGVANVLTF. V and J are TRBV5-6 and TRBJ2-6, with 8 bases fitting TRBD2. The CDR3 length is 18 residues. Germline trimming cut 1 base from V and 6 bases from J; bases unmatched to any gene: 12. Per the germline V gene, CDR1 is SGHDT and CDR2 is YYEEEE.

The chain carries TRBV6-5 and TRBJ1-6, with D perhaps TRBD1 (6 bases). Looked up from germline, CDR1 is MNHEY and CDR2 is SVGAGI. This CDR3 is built from 14 residues. V lost 5 bases to trimming and J lost 7 bases, with 12 bases between them. The chain's CDR3 is CASSTQGKNSPLHF. Written as DNA, the CDR3 is TGTGCCAGCAGTACCCAGGGGAAGAATTCACCCCTCCACTTT.

This chain links TRBV29-1 with TRBJ2-3, with 9 bases that match TRBD2. The length of the CDR3 is 14 residues. With 7 bases clipped from V and 6 bases from J, the junction kept 11 bases outside the gene matches. CDR1 SQVTM and CDR2 ANQGSEA come from the germline V gene. The CDR3 DNA follows: TGCAGCGCCCGAGGGCTAGCGGGAAGCGATACGCAGTATTTT. This codes for CSARGLAGSDTQYF.

V and J are TRBV4-1 and TRBJ2-1; 14 nucleotides line up with TRBD2. J was trimmed by 0 bases and V by 4 bases; bases with no gene match: 5. Germline loops: CDR1 MGHRA, CDR2 YSYEKL. This CDR3 has 18 residues. The CDR3 reads CASSPGLAGVSSYNEQFF. Here the CDR3 DNA reads TGCGCCAGCAGCCCGGGACTAGCGGGGGTTAGCTCCTACAATGAGCAGTTCTTC.

The chain carries TRBV5-8 and TRBJ1-5; the D gene is possibly TRBD1 (6 bases). This CDR3 is built from 17 residues. With 5 bases removed from V and 4 bases from J, the gap between germline ends came to 22 bases. Germline loops: CDR1 SGHTS, CDR2 YDEGEE. CDR3 region: CASSWTTAGTLNQPQHF. The CDR3 nucleotides read TGTGCCAGCAGTTGGACGACCGCCGGGACACTTAATCAGCCCCAGCATTTT.